This T cell receptor (beta chain) was captured by sequencing in a study of blood T cell repertoires in COVID-19 (dated by TCRdb to between 2020 and 2021). General notes on the study: Collaborator samples came from the United States, Italy and Spain and covered acute and convalescent phases of COVID-19. The material from the prospective study consisted of cDNA or gDNA derived from T cells, B-cell-depleted T cells, or PBMCs. Deeply sampled blood TCRbeta repertoires from subjects exposed to, actively infected with, or recovered from COVID-19 were included in the dataset. The repertoires were released in a freely available public database intended as a resource for research on the immune response to SARS-CoV-2. The samples were drawn from the first 160 participants of the ongoing ImmuneRACE study and from 1,200 or so subjects provided by 6 global collaborators. Nearly every sample came with metadata listing a de-identified subject ID, COVID-19 status, age in years and sex. Where available, HLA class I and class II types were obtained from metadata supplied by the sample provider rather than from assay-based typing. Overall results and qualifications from the work: The quantity of clinical and demographic metadata differed by source and by participant and was supplied without curation.

Note on this clone: The antigen it recognizes is unknown. One base away there is no much larger clone; base qualities are not given.

The CDR3 measures 15 amino acids from cysteine to phenylalanine. Of the read, only the CDR3 DNA is kept; its 45 bases are in frame from base 1. V is trimmed back by 7 bases and J by 4 bases, and the junction contains 11 bases that no gene match accounts for. The germline V gene (reference sequence) yields MNHEY for CDR1 and SMNVEV for CDR2. Collaborating institutions collected whole blood in K2EDTA tubes following their own protocols. Collaborator samples were shipped for TCRbeta analysis as frozen whole blood, isolated PBMCs, or DNA extracted from either sample type. The immunoSEQ Assay, a bias-controlled multiplex PCR, was used to amplify TCRbeta CDR3 regions from genomic DNA. In the paper's pipeline: The number of nucleated cells in each sample was estimated from the amplification of reference gene primers within the assay. To quantify the absolute abundance of each unique TCRbeta CDR3 rearrangement, sequence reads were collapsed and filtered. Productive Simpson clonality was computed per sample as the square root of Simpson's diversity index over productive rearrangements. TCRdb mirrors the immuneACCESS table, restricted to in-frame sequences. Some clones are absent from its copies; in checked studies, under half trace to an unresolved V gene, and the reason for the others is unknown. V and J calls and clone size are copied from that table; D and trimming were computed from the DNA. The sample table records 150,000 to 200,000 clones; approximately 90% of these occur just once. The ten largest clonotypes hold roughly 3.6% of the sample.

This TCR derives from a man aged 18 to 30 with active or convalescent COVID-19. Sequencing input: peripheral blood. The sequence joins TRBV27 to TRBJ2-7, with 9 junctional bases fitting TRBD2. The nucleotide sequence reads as follows: TGTGCCAGCAAAAAAGCGGGAGGCCAACTTTACGAGCAGTACTTC. Its amino acids are CASKKAGGQLYEQYF.